Listed below are T cell receptor beta chains from one sample, sequenced in a study of cytomegalovirus exposure and HLA in healthy donors. The repertoire was sequenced with immunoSEQ multiplex PCR; TCRdb's copy has only in-frame clones and lacks some. The sample consists of 160,000 or so clones, roughly 79% of them appearing once. Sequenced: PBMCs. The receptors come from a woman aged 40 to 50 in good health and CMV-seronegative. CDR3s include the opening cysteine and the closing phenylalanine or tryptophan.

V gene	J gene	CDR3 length	CDR3 protein
TRBV6-6	TRBJ2-7	15	CASSYGGGGRDEQYF
TRBV9	TRBJ2-7	14	CASSVQGVNYEQYF
TRBV5-1	TRBJ2-3	15	CASSRAGVNTDTQYF
TRBV30	TRBJ2-3	15	CAWSPGRQYTDTQYF
TRBV5-6	TRBJ2-7	14	CASSLRTGFYEQYF
TRBV25-1	TRBJ2-3	15	CASRVAGGPVDTQYF
TRBV6-5	TRBJ1-2	15	CASSRTIGGSYGYTF
TRBV11-3	TRBJ2-2	15	CASSLQGKGTGELFF
TRBV11-2	TRBJ2-5	13	CASSPPQVGTQYF
TRBV9	TRBJ2-7	16	CASTPDGGAGSYEQYF
TRBV2	TRBJ2-3	14	CASTVAGNTDTQYF
TRBV4-2	TRBJ1-5	15	CASSRGQGRGQPQHF
TRBV11-3	TRBJ1-1	17	CASSLGGGGVGSTEAFF
TRBV30	TRBJ2-1	10	CAWSGGPQFF
TRBV27	TRBJ1-2	13	CASSRNRDYGYTF
TRBV5-8	TRBJ2-1	12	CASRKQGPAEFF
TRBV7-9	TRBJ2-7	11	CASSYVGEQYF
TRBV6-5	TRBJ2-1	15	CASSYSTGTANEQFF
TRBV5-5	TRBJ1-1	15	CASSFVAGQGSEAFF